A single sample is the source of the 8 T cell receptor beta chains below, sequenced in a study of early T cells in non-severe SARS-CoV-2 infection. Each CDR3 protein is one row after TCRdb ran MiXCR on the 5' RACE reads. Among more than 40,000 distinct CDR3 sequences listed, 3% to 4% were seen once. Sequencing input: whole blood. All receptors come from an adult who was a healthcare worker with PCR-confirmed SARS-CoV-2 infection or an uninfected control (not recorded which).

This clonotype was seen ten or more times. The chain carries TRBV6-6 and TRBJ1-1; D is unclear. The CDR3 extends over 13 amino acids. V lost 4 bases and J 4 bases, leaving 10 bases between the germline ends. Germline V gene sequence: CDR1 MNHNY, CDR2 SVGAGI (reference sequence). CDR3 DNA: TGTGCCAGCAGTTCCCAGGCAGCCACTGAAGCTTTCTTT. Protein product: CASSSQAATEAFF.

This clonotype turned up a few times. The gene calls are TRBV6-6 and TRBJ2-7; the match to TRBD1 covers 9 bases. CDR1 and CDR2 from the germline V gene are MNHNY and SVGAGI (reference sequence). Unmatched junction bases numbered 5, after V lost 5 bases and J lost 0 bases. The CDR3 runs to 15 residues. The CDR3 sequence is CASSAGTGPSYEQYF. In nucleotides, the CDR3 is TGTGCCAGCAGTGCCGGGACAGGGCCCTCCTACGAGCAGTACTTC.

This clonotype has more than one count but fewer than ten. The chain combines TRBV11-2 with TRBJ2-1, with D unresolved. CDR1 SGHAT and CDR2 FQNNGV come from the germline V gene. The V and J ends lost 5 bases and 9 bases respectively, with 8 bases between them. The CDR3 spans 11 residues. CDR3 sequence reads: CASSTVIEQFF. DNA for the CDR3: TGTGCCAGCAGCACAGTGATTGAGCAGTTCTTC.

This clonotype occurred many times. The chain has TRBV7-2 and TRBJ2-2; no clear D. The CDR3 is made up of 15 amino acids. V lost 5 bases and J lost 7, with 17 bases in between. Germline-derived CDR1 and CDR2 are SGHTA and FQGNSA. The CDR3 DNA reads as TGTGCCAGCAGCCCGAGGACCCTGACCATCGGGGAGCTGTTTTTT. Its translation: CASSPRTLTIGELFF.

There are many counts of this clonotype. The V call is TRBV18, the J call TRBJ2-5; TRBD1 agrees at 7 bases. Germline-derived CDR1 and CDR2 are KGHSH and LQKENI. Trimming cost V 3 bases and J 5 bases; bases outside gene matches: 6. CDR3 length: 14 amino acids. CDR3 residues: CASSPIGGKETQYF. The CDR3 DNA reads TGTGCCAGCTCACCTATAGGGGGCAAGGAGACCCAGTACTTC.

This clonotype was seen many times. The rearrangement joins TRBV7-8 to TRBJ2-6; D is ambiguous. Germline lookup yields CDR1 SGHVS and CDR2 FQNEAQ. V was trimmed by 7 bases and J by 1 base, leaving 5 bases between them. This CDR3 spans 13 amino acids. CDR3 amino acids: CASMVSGANVLTF. The DNA of the CDR3 is TGTGCCAGCATGGTATCTGGGGCCAACGTCCTGACTTTC.

In its sample, this clonotype was seen many times. Here the CDR3 reads CATSDFLLVNQPQHF. CDR3 in DNA: TGTGCCACCAGTGATTTCTTGCTTGTAAATCAGCCCCAGCATTTT. V gene TRBV24-1 combines with J gene TRBJ1-5; D not resolved. V dropped 1 base and J dropped 4 bases, with 10 bases sitting between them. The CDR3 sequence is 15 residues long. Germline V lookup: CDR1 KGHDR, CDR2 SFDVKD.

This clonotype was seen repeatedly, ten times or more. The chain carries TRBV6-2 or TRBV6-3 and TRBJ2-4; D not resolved. With 2 bases removed from V and 8 bases from J, the gap between germline ends came to 13 bases. The CDR3 runs 14 residues. In germline, CDR1 is MNHEY, CDR2 SVGEGT. Here the CDR3 reads CASSYASERDIQYF. Here the CDR3 DNA reads TGTGCCAGCAGTTACGCTTCCGAACGGGACATTCAGTACTTC.